This T cell receptor beta chain stems from a study of OX40 agonist ivuxolimab in advanced cancers. The CDR3 covers 12 residues. Germline lookup yields CDR1 MNHEY and CDR2 SMNVEV (reference sequence). Trimming removed 1 base from V and 6 bases from J, with 4 bases in between. The method was immunoSEQ multiplex PCR; TCRdb's version includes in-frame clones alone and lacks a portion of them. The sample contains fewer than 15,000 clones, more than 75% of which appear only once. The chain is built from TRBV27 and TRBJ2-1, with no clear D. This TCR was recovered from an adult with an advanced solid tumor such as melanoma, head and neck, liver or kidney cancer. The input for sequencing was CD4+ or CD8+ T cells sorted from blood, taken in a trial of the OX40 agonist ivuxolimab. CDR3 in DNA: TGTGCCAGCAGTTTATTGGGCAATGAGCAGTTCTTC. This gives the protein CASSLLGNEQFF.